The 15 T cell receptor beta chains reported below all come from one sample, sequenced in a study of control samples from healthy donors and cancer patients. TCRdb keeps only in-frame clones here, not all; method: immunoSEQ multiplex PCR. This sample yields 99,000 or so clones, of which 83% are seen a single time; approximately 13% belongs to the top ten. Sequencing was done on a sample of blood. Every receptor here comes from a woman aged 45-65 years in good health.

The chain has TRBV4-2 and TRBJ2-3, with D possibly being TRBD1 (6 bases). The germline CDR1 and CDR2 sequences are LGHNA and YNFKEQ. The CDR3 extends over 17 amino acids. V lost 4 bases and J 1 base, leaving 18 bases between the germline ends. CDR3 DNA: TGTGCCAGCAGCCGAGTAGGTGTGGCAGGGGGCACAGATACGCAGTATTTT. This encodes CASSRVGVAGGTDTQYF.

The chain couples TRBV3-1 (or the pseudogene TRBV3-2) to TRBJ1-4, with 9 positions matching TRBD1. From germline, CDR1 is LGHDT and CDR2 YNNKEL (reference sequence). This CDR3 spans 17 amino acids. The V and J ends lost 0 bases and 5 bases, in that order; junction bases with no gene match: 7. As DNA, the CDR3 is TGTGCCAGCAGCCAAGAAAGGACAGGGGATAGGAATGAAAAACTGTTTTTT. Translating it yields CASSQERTGDRNEKLFF.

The chain is built from TRBV4-2 and TRBJ2-1; D might be TRBD1 (6 bases). The V end was cut by 8 bases, the J end by 1 base, with 12 bases between. Germline CDR1 and CDR2: LGHNA and YNFKEQ. The CDR3 extends over 14 amino acids. The CDR3 region is CASGSDSSYNEQFF. CDR3 coding DNA: TGTGCCAGCGGGTCGGACAGTTCCTACAATGAGCAGTTCTTC.

This clone was observed a few times. The chain links TRBV3-1 (or the pseudogene TRBV3-2) to TRBJ2-3, with D unclear. The CDR3 sequence is 13 residues long. V was pared by 0 bases and J by 9 bases, with 10 bases between. Germline V gene sequence: CDR1 LGHDT, CDR2 YNNKEL (reference sequence). This CDR3 is CASSQEQFTTQYF. CDR3 in DNA: TGTGCCAGCAGCCAAGAACAGTTCACGACGCAGTATTTT.

J is TRBJ1-4 and V is TRBV19; maybe TRBD1 (6 bases). Germline V lookup: CDR1 LNHDA, CDR2 SQIVND (reference sequence). Deletions cut 6 bases from V and 6 bases from J, with 17 bases between. The CDR3 contains 15 residues. CDR3 in DNA: TGTGCCAGTAGCGATCAGACAGGCACGGATGAAAAACTGTTTTTT. Its translation is CASSDQTGTDEKLFF.

This chain links TRBV5-8 with TRBJ2-1; 10 positions agree with TRBD2. Germline assignment: CDR1 SGHTS and CDR2 YDEGEE. The ends lost 0 bases at V and 9 bases at J; junction bases unmatched: 6. This CDR3 comprises 15 residues. CDR3 DNA sequence: TGTGCCAGCAGCTTGGCCGCTAGCGGGAGACGTGAGCAGTTCTTC. It translates to CASSLAASGRREQFF.

The chain uses TRBV27 and TRBJ2-2, with D tentatively TRBD1 (5 bases). The CDR3 sequence is 11 residues long. Per the germline V gene, CDR1 is MNHEY and CDR2 is SMNVEV (reference sequence). Trimming shortened V by 9 bases and J by 6 bases, and 8 bases separated the two germline ends. The CDR3 reads CASRQSGELFF. In nucleotides, the CDR3 is TGTGCCAGTCGACAGTCCGGGGAGCTGTTTTTT.

The chain carries TRBV19 and TRBJ1-5; 8 bases match TRBD1. Trimming cost V 8 bases and J 2 bases; bases outside gene matches: 5. Germline V CDR1 and CDR2: LNHDA, SQIVND (reference sequence). The CDR3 totals 14 residues. The CDR3 sequence: CASDSGGGNQPQHF. The CDR3 coding sequence is TGTGCCAGTGATTCAGGGGGCGGCAATCAGCCCCAGCATTTT.

The rearrangement links TRBV28 to TRBJ1-5; the D gene is possibly TRBD1 (6 bases). CDR1 and CDR2 from the germline V gene are MDHEN and SYDVKM. The CDR3 is 17 amino acids. V was pared by 0 bases and J by 0 bases, with 12 bases between. The CDR3 DNA is TGTGCCAGCAGTTTATGGACAGGCGGTAATAGCAATCAGCCCCAGCATTTT. It specifies CASSLWTGGNSNQPQHF.

The chain has TRBV7-9 and TRBJ1-3; no firm D call. Trimming shortened V by 6 bases and J by 0 bases, and 6 bases separated the two germline ends. Germline lookup yields CDR1 SEHNR and CDR2 FQNEAQ (reference sequence). The CDR3 sequence is 13 residues long. The CDR3 loop reads CASRQSSGNTIYF. The CDR3 nucleotides are TGTGCCAGCAGACAGAGCTCTGGAAACACCATATATTTT.

V is TRBV9 and J is TRBJ2-1; unclear D gene. The CDR3 spans 14 residues. V lost 5 bases, J lost 4 bases, and 13 bases lay in between. Germline-derived CDR1 and CDR2 are SGDLS and YYNGEE. CDR3 nucleotides: TGTGCCAGCAGTCTTACTGACGGATACAATGAGCAGTTCTTC. Translated: CASSLTDGYNEQFF.

CDR3 amino acids: CASSHIGSYSTDTQYF. The CDR3 bases are TGTGCCAGCAGCCACATAGGCAGCTACAGCACAGATACGCAGTATTTT. V and J are TRBV14 and TRBJ2-3, with D uncertain. Germline CDR1 reads SGHDN; CDR2 reads FVKESK. The V gene lost 3 bases and the J gene lost 0 bases, with 13 bases spanning the gap. This CDR3 is 16 amino acids long.

This clone is medium-sized. This chain links TRBV4-3 with TRBJ2-7, with D tentatively TRBD1 or TRBD2 (6 bases each). V was trimmed by 0 bases and J by 3 bases, leaving 15 bases between them. CDR3 length: 16 amino acids. The germline V gene encodes CDR1 LGHNA and CDR2 YSLEER. In DNA, the CDR3 is TGCGCCAGCAGCCAAGATTTGAGGGGGGCCTTCTACGAGCAGTACTTC. The encoded protein is CASSQDLRGAFYEQYF.

The chain uses TRBV29-1 and TRBJ2-7; TRBD1 is a possible D gene (6 bases). V lost 6 bases and J 6 bases, leaving 15 bases between the germline ends. The germline CDR1 and CDR2 sequences are SQVTM and ANQGSEA. This CDR3 has 12 residues. CDR3 sequence reads: CSVRQEVSEQYF. In DNA, the CDR3 is TGCAGCGTCCGACAGGAGGTGAGCGAGCAGTACTTC.

The J gene is TRBJ2-1, the V gene TRBV6-2 or TRBV6-3; 7 bases fit TRBD1. The CDR3 is 17 residues long. The ends lost 0 bases at V and 8 bases at J; junction bases unmatched: 13. Germline V lookup: CDR1 MNHEY, CDR2 SVGEGT. The CDR3 DNA follows: TGTGCCAGCAGTTACTCGATTGAGGGTGACAGGGACGATGAGCAGTTCTTC. This sequence encodes CASSYSIEGDRDDEQFF.